Presented here are 2 T cell receptor beta chains from one specimen sequenced in a study of blood T cell repertoires in COVID-19. Sequenced by immunoSEQ multiplex PCR; TCRdb stores in-frame clones only, minus some. The repertoire has nearly 400,000 clones, under 90% of them found once; the top ten carry 1.7%. The sample was PBMCs or T cells enriched from blood (not recorded which). Receptors originate from a woman aged 25-40 years who had recovered from COVID-19.

The genes are TRBV5-1 and TRBJ1-1, with 7 nucleotides matching TRBD1. V lost 3 bases and J lost 7; bases outside the gene matches: 6. Germline-derived CDR1 and CDR2 are SGHRS and YFSETQ. The CDR3 is 13 amino acids. The CDR3 nucleotides read TGCGCCAGCAGCTCCGGGACAGAACTTGAAGCTTTCTTT. Protein sequence: CASSSGTELEAFF.

CDR3 loop: CASRLGGTDTQYF. CDR3 DNA sequence: TGCGCCAGCCGACTAGGAGGCACAGATACGCAGTATTTT. V and J are TRBV10-2 and TRBJ2-3; the D gene is possibly TRBD2 (6 bases). Germline CDR1 and CDR2: WSHSY and SAAADI. V lost 8 bases to trimming and J lost 1 base, with 10 bases between them. The CDR3 has 13 residues.